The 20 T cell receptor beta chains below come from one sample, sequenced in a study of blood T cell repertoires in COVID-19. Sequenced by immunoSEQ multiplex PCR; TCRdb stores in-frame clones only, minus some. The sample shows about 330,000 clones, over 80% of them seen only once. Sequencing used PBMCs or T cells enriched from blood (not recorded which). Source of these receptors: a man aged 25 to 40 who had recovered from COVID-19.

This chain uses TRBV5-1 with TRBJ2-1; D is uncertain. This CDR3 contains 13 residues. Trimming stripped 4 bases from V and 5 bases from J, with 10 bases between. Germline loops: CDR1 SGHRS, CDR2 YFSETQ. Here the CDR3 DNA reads TGCGCCAGCAGCGTCCTCCGGGACAATGAGCAGTTCTTC. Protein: CASSVLRDNEQFF.

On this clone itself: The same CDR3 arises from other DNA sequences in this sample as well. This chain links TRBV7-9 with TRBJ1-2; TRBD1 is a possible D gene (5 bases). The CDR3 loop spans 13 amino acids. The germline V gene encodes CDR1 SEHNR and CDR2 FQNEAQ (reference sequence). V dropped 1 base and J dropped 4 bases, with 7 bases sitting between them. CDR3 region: CASSLGTTYGYTF. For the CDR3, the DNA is TGTGCCAGCAGCTTAGGGACAACCTATGGCTACACCTTC.

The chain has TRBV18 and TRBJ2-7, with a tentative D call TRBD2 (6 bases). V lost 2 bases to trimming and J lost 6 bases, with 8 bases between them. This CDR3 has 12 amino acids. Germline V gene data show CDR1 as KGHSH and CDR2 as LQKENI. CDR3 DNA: TGTGCCAGCTCACCATCCGGGGGCGAGCAGTACTTC. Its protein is CASSPSGGEQYF.

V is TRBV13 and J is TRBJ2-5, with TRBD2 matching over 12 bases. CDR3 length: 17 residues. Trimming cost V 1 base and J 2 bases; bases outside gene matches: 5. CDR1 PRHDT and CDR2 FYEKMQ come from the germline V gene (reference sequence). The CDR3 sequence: CASSLALAGGRQETQYF. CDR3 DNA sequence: TGTGCCAGCAGCTTAGCACTAGCGGGGGGCCGACAAGAGACCCAGTACTTC.

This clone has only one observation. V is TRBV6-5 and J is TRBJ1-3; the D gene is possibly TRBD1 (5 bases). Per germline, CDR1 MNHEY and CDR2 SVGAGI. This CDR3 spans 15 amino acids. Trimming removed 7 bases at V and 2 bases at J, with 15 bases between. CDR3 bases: TGTGCCAGCAAGGCCAGGGTGGTGGCTGGAAACACCATATATTTT. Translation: CASKARVVAGNTIYF.

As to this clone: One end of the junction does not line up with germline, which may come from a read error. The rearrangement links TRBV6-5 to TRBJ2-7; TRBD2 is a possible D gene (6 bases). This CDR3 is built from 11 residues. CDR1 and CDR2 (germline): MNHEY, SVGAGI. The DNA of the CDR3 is TGTGCCAGCAGCCAGGGAGGTCAACTAATCTTC. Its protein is CASSQGGQLIF.

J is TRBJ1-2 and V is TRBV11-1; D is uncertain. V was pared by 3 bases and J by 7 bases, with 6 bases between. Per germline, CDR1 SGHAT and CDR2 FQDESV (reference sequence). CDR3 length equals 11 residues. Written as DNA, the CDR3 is TGTGCCAGCAGCTTTCGGGGTGGCTACACCTTC. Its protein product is CASSFRGGYTF. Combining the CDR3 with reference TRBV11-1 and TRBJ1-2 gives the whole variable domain EAEVAQSPRYKITEKSQAVAFWCDPISGHATLYWYRQILGQGPELLVQFQDESVVDDSQLPKDRFSAERLKGVDSTLKIQPAELGDSAMYLCASSFRGGYTFGSGTRLTVV.

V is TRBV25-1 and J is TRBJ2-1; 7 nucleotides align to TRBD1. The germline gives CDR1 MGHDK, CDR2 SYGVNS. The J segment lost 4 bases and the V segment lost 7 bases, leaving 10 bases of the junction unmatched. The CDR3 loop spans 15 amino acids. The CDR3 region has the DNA TGTGCCAGCACCTCTATTGGGACAGATTACAATGAGCAGTTCTTC. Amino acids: CASTSIGTDYNEQFF.

The CDR3 loop is CASRHDREGGNIQYF. In DNA, the CDR3 is TGCGCCAGCAGACACGACAGGGAAGGGGGAAACATTCAGTACTTC. The rearrangement links TRBV5-1 to TRBJ2-4, with 7 nucleotides matching TRBD1. The germline CDR1 and CDR2 sequences are SGHRS and YFSETQ. J gave up 6 bases and V 5 bases, and 11 bases lay outside the gene matches. The CDR3 runs to 15 residues.

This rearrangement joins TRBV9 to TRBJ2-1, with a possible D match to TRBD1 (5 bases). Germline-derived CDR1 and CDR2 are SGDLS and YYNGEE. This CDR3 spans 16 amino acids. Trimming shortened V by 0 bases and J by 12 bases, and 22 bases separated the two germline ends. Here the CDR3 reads CASSVGDSSMSNPQFF. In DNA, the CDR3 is TGTGCCAGCAGCGTAGGTGACAGTTCAATGAGCAATCCGCAGTTCTTC.

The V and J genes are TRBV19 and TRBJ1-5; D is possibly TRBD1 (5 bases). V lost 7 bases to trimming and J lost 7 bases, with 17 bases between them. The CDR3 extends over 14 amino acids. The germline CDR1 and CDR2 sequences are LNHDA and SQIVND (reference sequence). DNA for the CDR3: TGTGCCAGTAATTTCGCGGGGGAGCAACAGCCCCAGCATTTT. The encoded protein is CASNFAGEQQPQHF.

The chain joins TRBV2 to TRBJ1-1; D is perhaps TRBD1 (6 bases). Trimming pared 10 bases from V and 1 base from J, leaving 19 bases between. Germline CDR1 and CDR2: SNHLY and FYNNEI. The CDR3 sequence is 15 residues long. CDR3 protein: CATQRGGARNTEAFF. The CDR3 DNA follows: TGTGCCACCCAGCGCGGGGGGGCCCGGAACACTGAAGCTTTCTTT.

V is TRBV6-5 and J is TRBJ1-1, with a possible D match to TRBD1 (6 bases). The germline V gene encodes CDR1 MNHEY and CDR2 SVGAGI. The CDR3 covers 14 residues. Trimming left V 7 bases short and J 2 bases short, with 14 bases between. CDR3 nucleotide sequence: TGTGCCAGCACCCAGAGACAGGCCAACACTGAAGCTTTCTTT. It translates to CASTQRQANTEAFF.

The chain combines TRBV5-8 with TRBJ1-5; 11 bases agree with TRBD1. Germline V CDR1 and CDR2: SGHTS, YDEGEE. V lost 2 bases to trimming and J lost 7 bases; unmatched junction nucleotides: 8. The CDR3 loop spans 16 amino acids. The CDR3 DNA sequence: TGTGCCAGCAGCTTTTTGGGACAGGGGGTCGACCAGCCCCAGCATTTT. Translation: CASSFLGQGVDQPQHF. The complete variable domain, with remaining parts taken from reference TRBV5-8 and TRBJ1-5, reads EAGVTQSPTHLIKTRGQQATLRCSPISGHTSVYWYQQALGLGLQFLLWYDEGEERNRGNFPPRFSGRQFPNYSSELNVNALELEDSALYLCASSFLGQGVDQPQHFGDGTRLSIL.

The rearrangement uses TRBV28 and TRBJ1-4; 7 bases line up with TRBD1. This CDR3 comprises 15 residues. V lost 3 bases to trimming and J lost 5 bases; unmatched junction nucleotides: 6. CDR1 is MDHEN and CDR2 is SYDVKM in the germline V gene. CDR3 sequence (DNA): TGTGCCAGCAGTTTTACAGGGGCCCTGAATGAAAAACTGTTTTTT. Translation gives CASSFTGALNEKLFF.

The CDR3 DNA reads as TGTGCCAGCAGCTTAGGGCGGCCAGGGGCCGAAGCTTTCTTT. It yields the protein CASSLGRPGAEAFF. This rearrangement joins TRBV11-3 to TRBJ1-1; tentative D call: TRBD1 (6 bases). Trimming took off 1 base at V and 8 bases at J, with 14 bases between the two ends. The germline gives CDR1 SGHNT, CDR2 YENEEA. The CDR3 is 14 amino acids. The whole variable domain, filled in from reference TRBV11-3 and TRBJ1-1, reads EAGVVQSPRYKIIEKKQPVAFWCNPISGHNTLYWYLQNLGQGPELLIRYENEEAVDDSQLPKDRFSAERLKGVDSTLKIQPAELGDSAVYLCASSLGRPGAEAFFGQGTRLTVV.

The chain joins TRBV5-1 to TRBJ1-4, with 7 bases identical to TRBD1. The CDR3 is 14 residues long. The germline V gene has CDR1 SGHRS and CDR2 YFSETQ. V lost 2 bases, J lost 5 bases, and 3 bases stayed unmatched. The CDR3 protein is CASSLRTGNEKLFF. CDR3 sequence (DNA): TGCGCCAGCAGCTTACGGACAGGAAATGAAAAACTGTTTTTT.

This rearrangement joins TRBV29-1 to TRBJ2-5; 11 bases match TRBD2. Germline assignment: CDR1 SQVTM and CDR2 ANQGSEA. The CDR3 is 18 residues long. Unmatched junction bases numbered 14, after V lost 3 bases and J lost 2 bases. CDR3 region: CSVDRDAGTSGYQETQYF. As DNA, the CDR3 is TGCAGCGTTGACAGGGACGCCGGGACTAGCGGATATCAAGAGACCCAGTACTTC.

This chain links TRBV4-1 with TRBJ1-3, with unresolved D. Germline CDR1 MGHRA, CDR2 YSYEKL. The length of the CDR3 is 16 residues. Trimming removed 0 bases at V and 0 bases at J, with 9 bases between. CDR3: CASSQERTSSGNTIYF. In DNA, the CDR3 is TGCGCCAGCAGCCAAGAGAGAACTAGCTCTGGAAACACCATATATTTT.

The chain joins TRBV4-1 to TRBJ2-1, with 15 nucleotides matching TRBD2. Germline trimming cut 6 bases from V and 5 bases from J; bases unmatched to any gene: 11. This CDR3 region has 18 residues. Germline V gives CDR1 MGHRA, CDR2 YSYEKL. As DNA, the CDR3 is TGCGCCAGCAGTCCCAGGACTAGCGGGGGGGCCTTCCACAATGAGCAGTTCTTC. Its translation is CASSPRTSGGAFHNEQFF.